The entry that follows covers one TCR beta chain sequence. This specimen comes from a study of memory CD4+ T cells and cytomegalovirus serostatus. Sequencing was performed with immunoSEQ multiplex PCR; in TCRdb, only in-frame clones are kept and a portion is missing. The table records some 50,000 clones, roughly 80% of them present only once. The sort gate was single viable CD3+CD4+CD8-CD45RO+ cells for memory CD4+ T cells. Trimming at V came to 4 bases and at J to 9 bases, leaving 16 bases not matched to a gene. This CDR3 comprises 17 residues. Germline CDR1 is SGHRS and CDR2 is YFSETQ. The rearrangement uses TRBV5-1 and TRBJ2-1, with 10 bases aligning to TRBD2. The material sequenced was memory CD4+ T cells from blood. The receptor comes from an adult in good health and CMV-seronegative. The CDR3 nucleotides read TGCGCCAGCAGCCCGGGTAGGGGGCTAGCGGGGGAGGGTGAGCAGTTCTTC. Protein: CASSPGRGLAGEGEQFF.